This T cell receptor (beta chain) was obtained from a study of CXCR3-negative and CXCR3-positive naive CD8 T cells. Comment on this clonotype: Antigen unknown.

The study made its TRB cDNA libraries by 5' RACE, adding UMI labels. TCRdb reprocessed the 5' RACE reads, keeping one entry per CDR3 protein, no DNA. In all, the sample yields tens of thousands of distinct CDR3 sequences. Findings and limits, study-wide: Memory, not naive, CXCR3-negative and CXCR3-positive cells differed in TRBV-TRBJ usage.

The sample consisted of naive CXCR3- CD8+ T cells from blood. Stated subset: CD45RO-CCR7+CD27+CD95- naive CD8+ T cells lacking CXCR3 (TNR3-). The receptor comes from a human donor in good health. Some clones in this sample may be carry-over from other donors' samples.

The CDR3 reads CASSQETRGYGTEAFF. The chain carries TRBV14 and TRBJ1-1; TCRdb gives TRBD1 as the D gene, but with no DNA this cannot be confirmed. From germline, CDR1 is SGHDN and CDR2 FVKESK. The CDR3 runs 16 residues.